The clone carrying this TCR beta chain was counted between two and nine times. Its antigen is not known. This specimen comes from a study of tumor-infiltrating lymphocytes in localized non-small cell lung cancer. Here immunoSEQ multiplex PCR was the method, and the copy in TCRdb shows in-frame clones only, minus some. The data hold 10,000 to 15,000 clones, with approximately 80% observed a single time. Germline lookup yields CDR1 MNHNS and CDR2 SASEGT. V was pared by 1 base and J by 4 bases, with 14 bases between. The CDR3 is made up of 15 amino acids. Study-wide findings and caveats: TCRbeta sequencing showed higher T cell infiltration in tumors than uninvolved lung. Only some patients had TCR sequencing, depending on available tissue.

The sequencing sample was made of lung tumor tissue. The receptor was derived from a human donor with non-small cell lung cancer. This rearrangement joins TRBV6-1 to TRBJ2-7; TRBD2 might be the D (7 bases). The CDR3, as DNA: TGTGCCAGCAGTGAAGTGGGGGGGGGCCCTTACGAGCAGTACTTC. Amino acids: CASSEVGGGPYEQYF.